These 16 T cell receptor beta chains were sequenced from one sample in a study of blood T cell repertoires in COVID-19. Assay used: immunoSEQ multiplex PCR; TCRdb lists only in-frame clones, some missing. The sample consists of fewer than 300,000 clones, 60% to 75% of them appearing once. Sequencing was performed on peripheral blood. The receptors originated from a woman of 80 years or more with acute or convalescent COVID-19.

The chain recombines TRBV11-2 with TRBJ2-3; D is possibly TRBD2 (6 bases). In germline, CDR1 is SGHAT, CDR2 FQNNGV. CDR3 size: 15 residues. V lost 4 bases and J 3 bases, leaving 14 bases between the germline ends. CDR3 loop: CASSSSGTVTDTQYF. CDR3 sequence (DNA): TGTGCCAGCAGCTCGTCCGGGACTGTAACAGATACGCAGTATTTT.

The chain links TRBV30 to TRBJ2-3, with TRBD2 matching over 9 bases. V lost 4 bases, J lost 4 bases, and 6 bases stayed unmatched. The germline V gene has CDR1 GTSNPN and CDR2 SVGIG (reference sequence). The CDR3 has 14 residues. The CDR3: CAWIAGGPSDTQYF. The CDR3 region has the DNA TGTGCCTGGATCGCGGGAGGGCCCTCAGATACGCAGTATTTT.

The table lists this clone with a count of one. This chain links TRBV28 with TRBJ2-3, with 10 nucleotides matching TRBD2. V was pared by 5 bases and J by 7 bases, with 3 bases of the junction left unmatched. Germline loops: CDR1 MDHEN, CDR2 SYDVKM. The CDR3 loop spans 13 amino acids. In nucleotides, the CDR3 is TGTGCCAGCAGTCTAGCGGGAGTATATACGCAGTATTTT. It yields the protein CASSLAGVYTQYF.

The genes are TRBV5-4 and TRBJ1-1, with a tentative D call TRBD1 (6 bases). Germline CDR1 SGHNT, CDR2 YYREEE (reference sequence). Trimming shortened V by 2 bases and J by 3 bases, and 8 bases separated the two germline ends. This CDR3 region has 13 residues. The DNA for the CDR3 is TGTGCCAGCAGCTTTAACAGGGACACTGAAGCTTTCTTT. Amino acid sequence: CASSFNRDTEAFF.

The chain joins TRBV18 to TRBJ2-5, with a tentative D call TRBD1 (6 bases). Trimming stripped 3 bases from V and 2 bases from J, with 7 bases between. CDR3 length: 13 amino acids. Germline values: CDR1 KGHSH, CDR2 LQKENI. This CDR3 reads CASSPRGQETQYF. The CDR3 DNA sequence: TGTGCCAGCTCACCCAGGGGACAAGAGACCCAGTACTTC.

The J gene is TRBJ2-1, the V gene TRBV11-2; 9 bases line up with TRBD2. The trim removed 1 base at V and 5 bases at J, leaving 6 bases unmatched. CDR1 is SGHAT and CDR2 is FQNNGV in the germline V gene. The CDR3 spans 16 residues. The CDR3: CASSLVGASGNNEQFF. The CDR3 DNA reads TGTGCCAGCAGCTTAGTAGGGGCTAGCGGGAACAATGAGCAGTTCTTC.

V and J are TRBV2 and TRBJ1-6; D is unresolved. The germline V and J ends were trimmed by 7 bases and 7 bases, with 14 bases remaining between them. The CDR3 is made up of 14 amino acids. CDR1 and CDR2 (germline): SNHLY, FYNNEI. The CDR3, as DNA: TGTGCCAGCACGGCGGCAACGAACAATTCACCCCTCCACTTT. This codes for CASTAATNNSPLHF.

The V and J genes are TRBV12-2 and TRBJ2-4; TRBD2 reflects the table's D call only, with no check against the DNA. TRBV12-2 counts as a pseudogene. The CDR3 is made up of 24 amino acids. CDR3 in amino acids: CASPSDLFSAPPRPYILAKNIQYF. The CDR3 bases are TGTGCAAGTCCCTCGGACTTATTCTCGGCACCACCGCGGCCATACATTCTAGCCAAAAACATTCAGTACTTC.

V is TRBV7-2 and J is TRBJ1-2; D is undetermined. The germline gives CDR1 SGHTA, CDR2 FQGNSA. V was cut by 5 bases and J by 7 bases, with 11 bases left in between. The CDR3 covers 12 residues. This CDR3 is CASSPNPRGYTF. CDR3 nucleotides: TGTGCCAGCAGCCCGAACCCGCGTGGCTACACCTTC.

This clone came up a few times. V and J are TRBV6-2 or TRBV6-3 and TRBJ1-1; the D is unclear. Germline V CDR1 and CDR2: MNHEY, SVGEGT. V shed 5 bases and J shed 4 bases, with 20 bases lying between them. This CDR3 has 16 residues. CDR3 in DNA: TGTGCCAGCAGTCGCATGACACGCGCGGGCGGCACTGAAGCTTTCTTT. This codes for CASSRMTRAGGTEAFF.

This chain uses TRBV15 with TRBJ1-4; 9 positions agree with TRBD1. This CDR3 has 16 residues. With V trimmed by 2 bases and J by 6 bases, 7 bases remained unmatched. CDR1 is LNHNV and CDR2 is YYDKDF in the germline V gene (reference sequence). The CDR3, as DNA: TGTGCCACCAGCAGACTACAGGGGGCGTCGGATGAAAAACTGTTTTTT. Protein: CATSRLQGASDEKLFF.

The chain couples TRBV5-4 to TRBJ2-3, with D possibly TRBD1 on 7 matching bases. There are 17 residues in the CDR3. V lost 4 bases and J lost 2, with 20 bases in between. Germline CDR1 is SGHNT and CDR2 is YYREEE (reference sequence). The CDR3 protein is CASSKDREVGITDTQYF. The CDR3 coding sequence is TGTGCCAGCAGCAAAGACAGGGAGGTTGGGATCACAGATACGCAGTATTTT.

This clone showed up just once. The CDR3 DNA follows: TGTGCCATCAGCGGACAGGGTGGAGGAAATGAGCAGTTCTTC. The encoded protein is CAISGQGGGNEQFF. The chain uses TRBV10-3 and TRBJ2-1, with 8 bases lining up with TRBD1. Per the germline V gene, CDR1 is ENHRY and CDR2 is SYGVKD. The V and J ends lost 6 bases and 7 bases, in that order; junction bases with no gene match: 8. This CDR3 has 14 residues.

V usage is TRBV3-1 (or the pseudogene TRBV3-2) and J usage is TRBJ2-3; TRBD2 agrees at 9 bases. V trimming: 4 bases; J trimming: 3 bases; junction bases outside the gene matches: 5. Germline CDR1 LGHDT, CDR2 YNNKEL (reference sequence). This CDR3 region has 15 residues. The CDR3 sequence: CASSPSGGITDTQYF. In DNA form, the CDR3 reads TGTGCCAGCAGCCCCAGCGGGGGGATTACAGATACGCAGTATTTT.

The genes are TRBV10-3 and TRBJ2-2; 13 bases line up with TRBD2. Germline V gene sequence: CDR1 ENHRY, CDR2 SYGVKD. V was clipped by 0 bases and J by 6 bases; unmatched bases: 1. The length of the CDR3 is 16 residues. This CDR3 is CAISESGLAGAGELFF. In DNA, the CDR3 is TGTGCCATCAGTGAGTCAGGACTAGCGGGAGCCGGGGAGCTGTTTTTT.

The chain joins TRBV28 to TRBJ2-7; 7 positions agree with TRBD2. The length of the CDR3 is 15 residues. The V segment lost 5 bases and the J segment 1 base; nucleotides outside the gene matches: 8. Germline V CDR1 and CDR2: MDHEN, SYDVKM. CDR3 sequence (DNA): TGTGCCAGCAGTCCCCTGGCGGGAGTTTCCTACGAGCAGTACTTC. Protein sequence: CASSPLAGVSYEQYF.